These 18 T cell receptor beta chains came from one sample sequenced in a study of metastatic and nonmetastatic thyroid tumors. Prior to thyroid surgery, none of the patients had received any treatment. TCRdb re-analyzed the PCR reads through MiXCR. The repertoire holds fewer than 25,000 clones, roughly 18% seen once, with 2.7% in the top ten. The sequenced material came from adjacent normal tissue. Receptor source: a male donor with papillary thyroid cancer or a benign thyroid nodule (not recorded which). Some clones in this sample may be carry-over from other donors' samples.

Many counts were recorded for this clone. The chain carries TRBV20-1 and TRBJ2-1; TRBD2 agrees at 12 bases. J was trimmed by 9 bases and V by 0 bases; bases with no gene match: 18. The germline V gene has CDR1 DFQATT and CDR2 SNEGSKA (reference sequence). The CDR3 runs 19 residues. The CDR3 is CSARDQSLTSGSSGVEQFF. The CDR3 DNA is TGCAGTGCTAGAGATCAGTCCCTGACTAGCGGGAGTTCGGGGGTTGAGCAGTTCTTC.

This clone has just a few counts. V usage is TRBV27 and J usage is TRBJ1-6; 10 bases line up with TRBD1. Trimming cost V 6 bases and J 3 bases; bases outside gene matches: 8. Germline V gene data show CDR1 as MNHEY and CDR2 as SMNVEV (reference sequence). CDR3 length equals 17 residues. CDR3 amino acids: CASSLGQGSLYNSPLHF. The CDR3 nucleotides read TGTGCCAGCAGCTTGGGACAGGGGTCCCTCTATAATTCACCCCTCCACTTT.

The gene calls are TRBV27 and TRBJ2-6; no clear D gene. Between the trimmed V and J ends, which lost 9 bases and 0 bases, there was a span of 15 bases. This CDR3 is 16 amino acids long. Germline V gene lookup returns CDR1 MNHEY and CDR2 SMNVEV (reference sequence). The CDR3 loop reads CARSRTDSSGANVLTF. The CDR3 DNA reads TGTGCCAGGAGTCGAACGGATAGCTCTGGGGCCAACGTCCTGACTTTC. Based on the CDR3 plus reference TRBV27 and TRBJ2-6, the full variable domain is EAQVTQNPRYLITVTGKKLTVTCSQNMNHEYMSWYRQDPGLGLRQIYYSMNVEVTDKGDVPEGYKVSRKEKRNFPLILESPSPNQTSLYFCARSRTDSSGANVLTFGAGSRLTVL.

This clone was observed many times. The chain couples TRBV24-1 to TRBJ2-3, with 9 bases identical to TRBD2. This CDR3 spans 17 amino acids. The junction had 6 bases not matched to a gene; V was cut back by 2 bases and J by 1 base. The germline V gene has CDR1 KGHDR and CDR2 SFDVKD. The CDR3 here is CATSDYAGGPGTDTQYF. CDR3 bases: TGTGCCACCAGTGATTACGCGGGAGGGCCCGGCACAGATACGCAGTATTTT.

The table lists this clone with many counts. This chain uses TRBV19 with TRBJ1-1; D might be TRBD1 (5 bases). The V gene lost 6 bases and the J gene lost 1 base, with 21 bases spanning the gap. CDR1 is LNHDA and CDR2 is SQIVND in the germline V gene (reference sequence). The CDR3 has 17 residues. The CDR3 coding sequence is TGTGCCAGTAGATGGGGGACGGACTTTTCCCCGAACACTGAAGCTTTCTTT. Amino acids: CASRWGTDFSPNTEAFF.

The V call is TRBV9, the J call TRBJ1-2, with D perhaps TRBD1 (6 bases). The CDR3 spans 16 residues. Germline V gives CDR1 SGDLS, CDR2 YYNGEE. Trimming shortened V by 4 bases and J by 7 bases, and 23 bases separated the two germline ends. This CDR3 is CASSSIVTGPIRGYTF. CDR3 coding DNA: TGTGCCAGCAGCTCAATAGTCACAGGGCCCATTCGTGGCTACACCTTC.

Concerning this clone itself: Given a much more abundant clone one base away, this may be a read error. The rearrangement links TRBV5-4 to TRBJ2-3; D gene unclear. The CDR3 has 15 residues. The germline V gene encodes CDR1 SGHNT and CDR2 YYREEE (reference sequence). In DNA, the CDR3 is TGTACCAGCAGCCCCAGCTCCCCAGTCACATATACGCAGTATTTT. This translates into CTSSPSSPVTYTQYF.

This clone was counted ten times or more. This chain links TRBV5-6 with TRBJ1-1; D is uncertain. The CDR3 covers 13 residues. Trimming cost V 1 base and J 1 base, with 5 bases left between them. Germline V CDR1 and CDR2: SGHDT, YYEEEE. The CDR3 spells CASSLSENTEAFF. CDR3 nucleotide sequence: TGTGCCAGCAGCTTGAGTGAGAACACTGAAGCTTTCTTT.

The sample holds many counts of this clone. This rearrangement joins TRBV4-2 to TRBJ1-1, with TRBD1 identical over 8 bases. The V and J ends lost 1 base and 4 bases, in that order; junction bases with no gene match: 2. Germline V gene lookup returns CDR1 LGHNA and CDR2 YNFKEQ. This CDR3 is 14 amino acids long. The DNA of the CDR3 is TGTGCCAGCAGCCAAGGACAGGGGAGCACTGAAGCTTTCTTT. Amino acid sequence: CASSQGQGSTEAFF.

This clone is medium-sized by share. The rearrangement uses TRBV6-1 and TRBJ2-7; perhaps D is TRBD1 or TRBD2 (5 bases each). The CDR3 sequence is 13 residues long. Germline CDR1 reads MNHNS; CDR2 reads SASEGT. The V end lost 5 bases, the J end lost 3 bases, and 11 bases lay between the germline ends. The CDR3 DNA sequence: TGTGCCAGCAGTCGGGACGTATTCTACGAGCAGTACTTC. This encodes CASSRDVFYEQYF.

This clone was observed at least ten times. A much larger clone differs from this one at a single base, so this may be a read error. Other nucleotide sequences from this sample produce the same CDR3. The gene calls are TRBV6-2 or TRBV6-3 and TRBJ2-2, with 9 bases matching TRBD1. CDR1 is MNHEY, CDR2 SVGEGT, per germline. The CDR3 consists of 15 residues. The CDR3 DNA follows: TGTGCCAGCGGAGTAACAGGGGGCTTCACCGGGGAACTGTTTTTT. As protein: CASGVTGGFTGELFF.

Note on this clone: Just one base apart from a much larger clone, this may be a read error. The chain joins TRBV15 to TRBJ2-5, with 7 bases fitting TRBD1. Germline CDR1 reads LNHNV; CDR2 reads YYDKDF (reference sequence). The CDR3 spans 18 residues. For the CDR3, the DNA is TGTGCCACCAGCAGATATGTACAGGGGTTTTTGTACCAAGAGGCCCAGTACTTC. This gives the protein CATSRYVQGFLYQEAQYF.

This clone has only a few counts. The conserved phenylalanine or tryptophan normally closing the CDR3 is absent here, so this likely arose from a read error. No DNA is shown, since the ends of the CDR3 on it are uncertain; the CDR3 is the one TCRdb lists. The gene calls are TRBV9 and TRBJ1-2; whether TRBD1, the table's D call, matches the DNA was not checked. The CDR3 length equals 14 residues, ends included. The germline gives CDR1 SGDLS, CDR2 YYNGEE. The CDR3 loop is CASSTDGGAYGHTV.

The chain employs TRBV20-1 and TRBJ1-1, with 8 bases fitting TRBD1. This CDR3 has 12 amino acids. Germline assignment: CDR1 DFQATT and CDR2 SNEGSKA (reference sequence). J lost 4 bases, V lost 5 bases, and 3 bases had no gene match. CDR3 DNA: TGCAGTGCTCACAGGGGGAGCACTGAAGCTTTCTTT. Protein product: CSAHRGSTEAFF.

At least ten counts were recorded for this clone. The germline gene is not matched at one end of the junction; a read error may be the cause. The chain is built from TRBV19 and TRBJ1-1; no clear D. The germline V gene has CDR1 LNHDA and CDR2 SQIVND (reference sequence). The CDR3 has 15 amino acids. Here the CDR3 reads CASSIDRTGHTEAFF. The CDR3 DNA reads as TGTGCCAGTAGCATAGACCGGACCGGGCACACTGAAGCTTTCTTT. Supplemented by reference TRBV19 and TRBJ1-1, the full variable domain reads DGGITQSPKYLFRKEGQNVTLSCEQNLNHDAMYWYRQDPGQGLRLIYYSQIVNDFQKGDIAEGYSVSREKKESFPLTVTSAQKNPTAFYLCASSIDRTGHTEAFFGQGTRLTVV.

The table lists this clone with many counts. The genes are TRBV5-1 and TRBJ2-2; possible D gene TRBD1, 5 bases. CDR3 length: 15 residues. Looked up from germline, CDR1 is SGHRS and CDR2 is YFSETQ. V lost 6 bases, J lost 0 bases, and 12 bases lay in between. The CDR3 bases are TGCGCCAGCACCCCTGGGGCAGCGAACACCGGGGAGCTGTTTTTT. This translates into CASTPGAANTGELFF.

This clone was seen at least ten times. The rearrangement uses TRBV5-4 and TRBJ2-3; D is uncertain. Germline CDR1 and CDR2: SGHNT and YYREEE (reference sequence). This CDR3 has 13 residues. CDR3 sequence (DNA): TGTGTAACACGCGAAGGGCCGAAAGATACGCAGTATTTT. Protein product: CVTREGPKDTQYF. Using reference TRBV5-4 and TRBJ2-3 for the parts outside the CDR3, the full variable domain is ETGVTQSPTHLIKTRGQQVTLRCSSQSGHNTVSWYQQALGQGPQFIFQYYREEENGRGNFPPRFSGLQFPNYSSELNVNALELDDSALYLCVTREGPKDTQYFGPGTRLTVL.

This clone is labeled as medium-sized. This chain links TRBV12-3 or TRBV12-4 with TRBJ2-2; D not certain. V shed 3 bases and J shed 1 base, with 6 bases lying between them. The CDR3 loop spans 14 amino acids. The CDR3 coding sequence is TGTGCCAGCAGTTTCGCACAGAACACCGGGGAGCTGTTTTTT. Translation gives CASSFAQNTGELFF.